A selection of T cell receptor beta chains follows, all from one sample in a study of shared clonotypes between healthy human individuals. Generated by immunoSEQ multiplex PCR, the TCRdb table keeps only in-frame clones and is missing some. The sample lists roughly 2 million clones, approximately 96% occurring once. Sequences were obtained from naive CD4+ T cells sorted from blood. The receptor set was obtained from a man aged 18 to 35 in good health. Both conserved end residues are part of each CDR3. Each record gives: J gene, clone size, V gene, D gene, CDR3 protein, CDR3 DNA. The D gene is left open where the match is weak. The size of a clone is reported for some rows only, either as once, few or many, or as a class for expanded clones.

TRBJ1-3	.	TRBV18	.	CASSPPVRPGGNTIYF	TGTGCCAGCTCACCACCTGTCAGGCCTGGAGGAAACACCATATATTTT
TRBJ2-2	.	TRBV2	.	CASSASGPGELFF	TGTGCCAGCAGTGCGTCGGGGCCCGGGGAGCTGTTTTTT
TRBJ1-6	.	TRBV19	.	CASSIDSGTPLHF	TGTGCCAGTAGTATCGACAGTGGTACACCCCTCCACTTT
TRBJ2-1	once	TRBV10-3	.	CASTGASYNEQFF	TGTGCCAGCACAGGAGCCTCCTACAATGAGCAGTTCTTC
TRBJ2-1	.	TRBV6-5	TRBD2	CASTLTGGHNEQFF	TGTGCCAGCACTCTCACGGGGGGGCACAATGAGCAGTTCTTC
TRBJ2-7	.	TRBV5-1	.	CASSTPTGAGEQYF	TGCGCCAGCAGCACCCCGACGGGAGCCGGGGAGCAGTACTTC
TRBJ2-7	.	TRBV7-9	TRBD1	CASSRDRVDDEQYF	TGTGCCAGCAGCCGGGACAGGGTTGACGACGAGCAGTACTTC
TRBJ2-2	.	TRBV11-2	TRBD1	CASSFDRVTGELFF	TGTGCCAGCAGTTTTGACAGGGTGACCGGGGAGCTGTTTTTT
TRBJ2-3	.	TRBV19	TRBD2	CASSTLWRGRGDTQYF	TGTGCCAGTAGTACCCTTTGGCGGGGGAGAGGAGATACGCAGTATTTT
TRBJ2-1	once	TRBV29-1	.	CSGRGNEQFF	TGCAGCGGACGGGGAAATGAGCAGTTCTTC
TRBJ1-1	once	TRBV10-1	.	CASSESLITGFPTTEAFF	TGCGCCAGCAGTGAGTCTCTAATTACGGGGTTTCCGACCACTGAAGCTTTCTTT
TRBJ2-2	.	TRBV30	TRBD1	CAWRDRGSGELFF	TGTGCCTGGCGGGACAGGGGATCCGGGGAGCTGTTTTTT
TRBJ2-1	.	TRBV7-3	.	CASSANYKADEQFF	TGTGCCAGCAGCGCCAATTACAAGGCCGATGAGCAGTTCTTC
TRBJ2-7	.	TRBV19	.	CASKERTLSYEQYF	TGTGCCAGTAAGGAGCGGACTCTCTCCTACGAGCAGTACTTC
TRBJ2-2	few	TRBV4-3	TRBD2	CASSQDPGGITGELFF	TGCGCCAGCAGCCAAGACCCCGGGGGGATCACCGGGGAGCTGTTTTTT
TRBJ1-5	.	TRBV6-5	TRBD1	CASTTGLGQPQHF	TGTGCCAGCACGACAGGGCTGGGACAGCCCCAGCATTTT
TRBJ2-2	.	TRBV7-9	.	CASSLSARGNTGELFF	TGTGCCAGCAGCTTATCCGCCAGGGGAAACACCGGGGAGCTGTTTTTT
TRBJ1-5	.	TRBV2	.	CASSEWLLVNSNQPQHF	TGTGCCAGCAGTGAATGGCTCCTGGTAAATAGCAATCAGCCCCAGCATTTT
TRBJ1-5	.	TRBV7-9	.	CASSLDGRSNQPQHF	TGTGCCAGCAGCTTGGACGGGCGTAGCAATCAGCCCCAGCATTTT
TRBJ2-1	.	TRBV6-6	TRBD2	CASRGEGNEQFF	TGTGCCAGCAGGGGGGAGGGCAATGAGCAGTTCTTC
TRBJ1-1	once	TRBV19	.	CASLGGWNTEAFF	TGTGCCAGTTTGGGGGGCTGGAACACTGAAGCTTTCTTT
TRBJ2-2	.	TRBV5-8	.	CASSQYRVDTGELFF	TGTGCCAGCAGCCAATACAGGGTGGACACCGGGGAGCTGTTTTTT
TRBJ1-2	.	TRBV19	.	CASSSNKQTANYGYTF	TGTGCCAGTAGTAGTAATAAACAGACAGCTAACTATGGCTACACCTTC
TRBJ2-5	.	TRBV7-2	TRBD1	CASSGPGTAQETQYF	TGTGCCAGCAGCGGCCCCGGGACAGCCCAAGAGACCCAGTACTTC
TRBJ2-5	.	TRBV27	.	CASSSRQTQETQYF	TGTGCCAGCAGTTCCAGACAAACCCAAGAGACCCAGTACTTC
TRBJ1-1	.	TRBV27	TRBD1	CASSTGGRPEAFF	TGTGCCAGCAGCACAGGGGGGAGGCCTGAAGCTTTCTTT
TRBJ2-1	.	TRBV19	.	CASSTMGEQFF	TGTGCCAGTAGTACGATGGGTGAGCAGTTCTTC
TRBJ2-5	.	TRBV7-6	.	CASSLWEIEETQYF	TGTGCCAGCAGCTTATGGGAAATAGAAGAGACCCAGTACTTC
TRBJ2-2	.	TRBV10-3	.	CATQKNTGELFF	TGTGCCACTCAAAAAAACACCGGGGAGCTGTTTTTT
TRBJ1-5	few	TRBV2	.	CASRRYRVANQPQHF	TGTGCCAGCAGGCGATACAGGGTGGCCAATCAGCCCCAGCATTTT
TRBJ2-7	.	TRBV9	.	CASSVASDFGEQYF	TGTGCCAGCAGCGTAGCTTCCGACTTTGGCGAGCAGTACTTC
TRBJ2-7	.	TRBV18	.	CASSPPGRGSYEQYF	TGTGCCAGCTCACCACCCGGCAGGGGTTCCTACGAGCAGTACTTC
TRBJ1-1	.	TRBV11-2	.	CASSFQGAITEAFF	TGTGCCAGCAGCTTTCAAGGGGCAATAACTGAAGCTTTCTTT
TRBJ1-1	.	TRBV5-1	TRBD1	CASSGRDRPNTEAFF	TGCGCCAGCAGCGGACGGGACAGGCCGAACACTGAAGCTTTCTTT
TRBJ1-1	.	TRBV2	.	CASREYIGRGAMNTEAFF	TGTGCCAGCAGGGAATACATAGGAAGGGGGGCTATGAACACTGAAGCTTTCTTT
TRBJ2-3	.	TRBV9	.	CASSVGASLAGTDTQYF	TGTGCCAGCAGCGTAGGCGCCTCCTTAGCGGGCACAGATACGCAGTATTTT
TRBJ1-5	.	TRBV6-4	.	CASSDSGRWQPQHF	TGTGCCAGCAGTGACTCGGGCAGATGGCAGCCCCAGCATTTT
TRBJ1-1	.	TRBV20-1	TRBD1	CSASPRTGTFF	TGCAGTGCTTCCCCACGGACAGGAACTTTCTTT
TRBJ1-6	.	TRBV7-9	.	CASSPTRDVWDNSPLHF	TGTGCCAGCAGCCCCACCCGGGACGTATGGGATAATTCACCCCTCCACTTT
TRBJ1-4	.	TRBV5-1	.	CASSLAGATNEKLFF	TGCGCCAGCAGCTTGGCCGGGGCAACTAATGAAAAACTGTTTTTT
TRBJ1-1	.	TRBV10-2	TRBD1	CASLRDRNTEAFF	TGCGCCAGCTTAAGGGACAGGAACACTGAAGCTTTCTTT
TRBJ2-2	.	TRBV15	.	CATSRAGISAGELFF	TGTGCCACCAGCAGAGCAGGAATTTCCGCGGGGGAGCTGTTTTTT
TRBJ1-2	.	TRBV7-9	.	CASKALQNYGYTF	TGTGCCAGCAAGGCGTTACAAAACTATGGCTACACCTTC
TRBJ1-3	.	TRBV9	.	CASSPQGIGGNTIYF	TGTGCCAGCAGCCCGCAGGGTATCGGTGGAAACACCATATATTTT
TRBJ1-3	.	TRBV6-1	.	CASSIKSTVGNTIYF	TGTGCCAGCAGCATAAAATCGACGGTGGGAAACACCATATATTTT
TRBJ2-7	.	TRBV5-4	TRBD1	CASSFTGGISYEQYF	TGTGCCAGCAGCTTCACAGGGGGGATCTCCTACGAGCAGTACTTC
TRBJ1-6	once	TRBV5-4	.	CASSLGLGGDSPLHF	TGTGCCAGCAGCCTCGGTCTAGGGGGGGATTCACCCCTCCACTTT
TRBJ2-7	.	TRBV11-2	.	CASSLEQNEQYF	TGTGCCAGCAGCTTAGAACAGAACGAGCAGTACTTC
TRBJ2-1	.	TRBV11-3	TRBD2	CASSLQYRTSGGDYNEQFF	TGTGCCAGCAGCTTACAATACCGGACTAGCGGGGGGGACTACAATGAGCAGTTCTTC
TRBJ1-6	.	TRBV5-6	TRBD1	CASSSDRASYNSPLHF	TGTGCCAGCAGCTCGGACAGGGCCTCCTATAATTCACCCCTCCACTTT
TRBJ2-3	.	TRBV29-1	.	CSVGITDTQYF	TGCAGCGTTGGGATCACAGATACGCAGTATTTT
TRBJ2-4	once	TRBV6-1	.	CASSVRGRAKNIQYF	TGTGCCAGCAGTGTAAGAGGGCGGGCCAAAAACATTCAGTACTTC
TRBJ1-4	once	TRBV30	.	CAWSRGVGEKLFF	TGTGCCTGGAGTCGTGGGGTTGGAGAAAAACTGTTTTTT
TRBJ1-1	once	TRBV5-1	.	CASSSEDSRGVF	TGCGCCAGCAGCTCCGAAGACAGCCGAGGTGTCTTT
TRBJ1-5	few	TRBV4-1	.	CASSQRGGELEPQHF	TGCGCCAGCAGCCAGCGGGGCGGGGAATTGGAGCCCCAGCATTTT
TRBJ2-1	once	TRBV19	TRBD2	CASKLAGPHNEQFF	TGTGCCAGTAAACTAGCGGGCCCGCATAATGAGCAGTTCTTC
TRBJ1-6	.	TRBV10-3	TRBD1	CAISAGQDSPLHF	TGTGCCATCAGCGCCGGACAGGATTCACCCCTCCACTTT
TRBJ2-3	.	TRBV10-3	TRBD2	CAISELAGGTDTQYF	TGTGCCATCAGTGAACTAGCGGGAGGAACAGATACGCAGTATTTT
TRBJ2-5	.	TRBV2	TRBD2	CASSEATSVETQYF	TGTGCCAGCAGTGAAGCGACTAGCGTGGAGACCCAGTACTTC
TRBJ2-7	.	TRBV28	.	CASVVGKNEQYF	TGTGCCAGCGTAGTGGGTAAGAACGAGCAGTACTTC